The 28 T cell receptor beta chains below were found in one sample sequenced in a study of blood T cell repertoires in COVID-19. Clones were sequenced by immunoSEQ multiplex PCR, and TCRdb holds only the in-frame ones, with some missing. The sample includes a few hundred thousand clones, about 85% of them seen just once. The sample comprised peripheral blood. These receptors were taken from a woman aged 18-29 years with acute or convalescent COVID-19.

This rearrangement joins TRBV6-5 to TRBJ1-3; a possible D gene is TRBD1 (5 bases). V was pared by 2 bases and J by 4 bases, with 9 bases between. This CDR3 region has 14 residues. Germline-derived CDR1 and CDR2 are MNHEY and SVGAGI. The CDR3 region has the DNA TGTGCCAGCAGTTACCAGGGTCGCGGAAACACCATATATTTT. It yields the protein CASSYQGRGNTIYF.

The chain has TRBV7-2 and TRBJ2-7; 13 nucleotides agree with TRBD2. Germline CDR1 SGHTA, CDR2 FQGNSA. CDR3 length equals 15 residues. V shed 1 base, J shed 8 bases, and the junction held 5 bases outside the gene matches. The CDR3 sequence is CASSLVEGTSGKQYF. The CDR3 DNA follows: TGTGCCAGCAGCTTAGTAGAGGGGACTAGCGGGAAGCAGTACTTC.

The J gene is TRBJ2-1, the V gene TRBV7-9, with unresolved D. V was shortened by 3 bases and J by 3 bases, with 9 bases between the two germline ends. The CDR3 consists of 14 residues. CDR1 and CDR2 from the germline V gene are SEHNR and FQNEAQ (reference sequence). This chain's CDR3 is CASSFGSFYNEQFF. CDR3 coding DNA: TGTGCCAGCAGCTTTGGTAGTTTCTACAATGAGCAGTTCTTC.

CDR3 protein: CASSLEVGYEQYF. The DNA for the CDR3 is TGTGCCAGCAGTTTAGAGGTGGGCTACGAGCAGTACTTC. This sequence joins TRBV28 and TRBJ2-7; D uncertain. The ends were cut back, 2 bases at V and 3 bases at J, with 8 bases in the middle. The germline V gene encodes CDR1 MDHEN and CDR2 SYDVKM. The CDR3 is made up of 13 amino acids.

The chain couples TRBV18 to TRBJ1-3; TRBD1 aligns across 7 bases. Per the germline V gene, CDR1 is KGHSH and CDR2 is LQKENI. This CDR3 is built from 16 residues. V trimming: 3 bases; J trimming: 0 bases; junction bases outside the gene matches: 5. This chain's CDR3 is CASSPPGTVSGNTIYF. In nucleotides, the CDR3 is TGTGCCAGCTCACCCCCCGGGACAGTCTCTGGAAACACCATATATTTT.

By share of the sample, this clone is medium-sized. The CDR3 protein is CASSLSADTGELFF. Written as DNA, the CDR3 is TGTGCCAGTAGTCTTAGCGCCGACACCGGGGAGCTGTTTTTT. V usage is TRBV25-1 and J usage is TRBJ2-2, with D possibly being TRBD2 (5 bases). Trimming took 9 bases from V and 3 from J, leaving 14 bases between them. Germline V CDR1 and CDR2: MGHDK, SYGVNS. This CDR3 comprises 14 residues.

The chain links TRBV11-2 to TRBJ1-1; D is ambiguous. Trimming removed 8 bases at V and 0 bases at J, with 4 bases between. The germline V gene has CDR1 SGHAT and CDR2 FQNNGV. The CDR3 is made up of 11 amino acids. The CDR3 DNA reads TGTGCCAGCCGTCTGAACACTGAAGCTTTCTTT. This codes for CASRLNTEAFF. Full variable domain (missing parts from reference TRBV11-2 and TRBJ1-1): EAGVAQSPRYKIIEKRQSVAFWCNPISGHATLYWYQQILGQGPKLLIQFQNNGVVDDSQLPKDRFSAERLKGVDSTLKIQPAKLEDSAVYLCASRLNTEAFFGQGTRLTVV.

The chain couples TRBV3-1 (or the pseudogene TRBV3-2) to TRBJ2-7; possible D gene TRBD2, 5 bases. The CDR3 is 13 amino acids. V lost 4 bases and J 6 bases, leaving 13 bases between the germline ends. Germline V CDR1 and CDR2: LGHDT, YNNKEL (reference sequence). The CDR3 DNA reads as TGTGCCAGCAGCCTAGGAGGTATGGCCGAGCAGTACTTC. Translating gives CASSLGGMAEQYF.

The rearrangement uses TRBV18 and TRBJ2-1; 8 nucleotides agree with TRBD1. CDR3 length: 20 residues. Trimming took 2 bases from V and 0 from J; bases not matched to a gene: 15. Germline V gene lookup returns CDR1 KGHSH and CDR2 LQKENI. CDR3 bases: TGTGCCAGCTCACCAGGCGTCGGGACAGGATTTGATAGCTCCTACAATGAGCAGTTCTTC. Its protein is CASSPGVGTGFDSSYNEQFF.

The gene calls are TRBV6-5 and TRBJ1-2; 7 nucleotides match TRBD1. Germline CDR1 MNHEY, CDR2 SVGAGI. V shed 5 bases and J 2 bases; nucleotides not matched to a gene: 8. This CDR3 comprises 15 residues. The CDR3 DNA sequence: TGTGCCAGCAGTAACCAGGGGGGTTTAAACTATGGCTACACCTTC. Amino acids: CASSNQGGLNYGYTF.

The chain has TRBV5-3 and TRBJ1-2, with TRBD1 as a possible D gene (6 bases). TRBV5-3 is given ORF status, its function remaining uncertain. The V end lost 0 bases, the J end lost 7 bases, and 16 bases lay between the germline ends. The CDR3 sequence is 15 residues long. The CDR3 sequence is CARSLGAGAGGGYTF. Here the CDR3 DNA reads TGTGCCAGAAGCTTGGGAGCAGGGGCGGGGGGTGGCTACACCTTC.

In its sample, this clone was seen a few times. This sequence joins TRBV30 and TRBJ1-5; 7 nucleotides align to TRBD1. The CDR3 totals 20 residues. Germline-derived CDR1 and CDR2 are GTSNPN and SVGIG (reference sequence). Trimming at V came to 3 bases and at J to 0 bases, leaving 20 bases not matched to a gene. In DNA, the CDR3 is TGTGCCTGGAGCGCACGAACGTGGGACAGTAGGCCCCGTAGCAATCAGCCCCAGCATTTT. Its protein is CAWSARTWDSRPRSNQPQHF. Combining the CDR3 with reference TRBV30 and TRBJ1-5 gives the whole variable domain SQTIHQWPATLVQPVGSPLSLECTVEGTSNPNLYWYRQAAGRGLQLLFYSVGIGQISSEVPQNLSASRPQDRQFILSSKKLLLSDSGFYLCAWSARTWDSRPRSNQPQHFGDGTRLSIL.

The chain is built from TRBV11-2 and TRBJ2-2; D ambiguous. Trimming removed 7 bases from V and 3 bases from J, with 12 bases in between. The CDR3 has 14 amino acids. Germline values: CDR1 SGHAT, CDR2 FQNNGV. The CDR3 loop reads CASTEIVDTGELFF. The CDR3 nucleotides are TGTGCCAGCACCGAGATAGTGGACACCGGGGAGCTGTTTTTT.

With regard to this clone: At one boundary the junction diverges from the germline segment, which might be a read error. The rearrangement uses TRBV2 and TRBJ1-6, with 7 bases fitting TRBD1. CDR3 size: 15 residues. Germline assignment: CDR1 SNHLY and CDR2 FYNNEI. The CDR3 DNA is TGTGCCAGCAGTGCCGAGGGGGCCTACAATTCACCCCTCCACTTT. This codes for CASSAEGAYNSPLHF.

This sequence joins TRBV27 and TRBJ1-1; D possibly corresponds to TRBD1 (6 bases). CDR3 length equals 14 residues. Trimming removed 4 bases from V and 1 base from J, with 10 bases in between. The germline V gene has CDR1 MNHEY and CDR2 SMNVEV (reference sequence). CDR3 residues: CASSWGQTNTEAFF. CDR3 coding DNA: TGTGCCAGCAGTTGGGGGCAGACGAACACTGAAGCTTTCTTT.

The chain combines TRBV10-1 with TRBJ2-3, with 7 bases aligning to TRBD1. This CDR3 region has 16 residues. With 2 bases clipped from V and 0 bases from J, the junction kept 5 bases outside the gene matches. The germline V gene has CDR1 WNHNN and CDR2 SYGVQD (reference sequence). DNA of the CDR3: TGCGCCAGCAGTGAGGGGACAGCTTCTAGCACAGATACGCAGTATTTT. Translation: CASSEGTASSTDTQYF.

This chain uses TRBV19 with TRBJ1-6; no firm D call. The germline V gene encodes CDR1 LNHDA and CDR2 SQIVND (reference sequence). This CDR3 comprises 15 residues. Deletions cut 1 base from V and 13 bases from J, with 17 bases between. The CDR3 protein is CASSIVGGGNGPLHF. CDR3 sequence (DNA): TGTGCCAGTAGTATAGTCGGCGGCGGGAACGGCCCCCTCCACTTT. Filled out from reference TRBV19 and TRBJ1-6, the complete variable domain reads DGGITQSPKYLFRKEGQNVTLSCEQNLNHDAMYWYRQDPGQGLRLIYYSQIVNDFQKGDIAEGYSVSREKKESFPLTVTSAQKNPTAFYLCASSIVGGGNGPLHFGNGTRLTVT.

This clone was detected once. The chain has TRBV6-6 and TRBJ1-1; D remains ambiguous. Germline assignment: CDR1 MNHNY and CDR2 SVGAGI (reference sequence). This CDR3 has 14 residues. V was clipped by 4 bases and J by 1 base, with 10 bases between them. As DNA, the CDR3 is TGTGCCAGCAGTTCACGGGGAGCGAACACTGAAGCTTTCTTT. Protein: CASSSRGANTEAFF.

Only one count was recorded for this clone. The chain employs TRBV9 and TRBJ1-5; maybe TRBD1 (5 bases). Looked up from germline, CDR1 is SGDLS and CDR2 is YYNGEE. V lost 0 bases to trimming and J lost 4 bases, with 11 bases between them. The CDR3 consists of 15 residues. The CDR3 sequence is CASSVDGGKNQPQHF. In nucleotides, the CDR3 is TGTGCCAGCAGCGTAGACGGGGGGAAAAATCAGCCCCAGCATTTT.

This chain uses TRBV19 with TRBJ2-7; D not certain. Germline assignment: CDR1 LNHDA and CDR2 SQIVND (reference sequence). Trimming took off 3 bases at V and 2 bases at J, with 14 bases between the two ends. The CDR3 contains 15 residues. The DNA of the CDR3 is TGTGCCAGTAGTATGACGTACAGTTCCCCCTACGAGCAGTACTTC. Its translation: CASSMTYSSPYEQYF. Filled out from reference TRBV19 and TRBJ2-7, the complete variable domain reads DGGITQSPKYLFRKEGQNVTLSCEQNLNHDAMYWYRQDPGQGLRLIYYSQIVNDFQKGDIAEGYSVSREKKESFPLTVTSAQKNPTAFYLCASSMTYSSPYEQYFGPGTRLTVT.

The gene calls are TRBV27 and TRBJ2-3; D is uncertain. This CDR3 has 13 amino acids. Trimming pared 2 bases from V and 6 bases from J, leaving 9 bases between. Germline CDR1 and CDR2: MNHEY and SMNVEV (reference sequence). As DNA, the CDR3 is TGTGCCAGCAGTTTAAAAGCGACTGATACGCAGTATTTT. Amino acid sequence: CASSLKATDTQYF.

The chain is built from TRBV7-2 and TRBJ1-4, with TRBD1 identical over 7 bases. This CDR3 has 14 residues. The junction had 8 bases not matched to a gene; V was cut back by 5 bases and J by 8 bases. CDR1 is SGHTA and CDR2 is FQGNSA in the germline V gene. Here the CDR3 reads CASSANAGGEKLFF. CDR3 coding DNA: TGTGCCAGCAGCGCCAATGCAGGGGGAGAAAAACTGTTTTTT.

The rearrangement links TRBV7-6 to TRBJ2-7; the match to TRBD1 covers 7 bases. Germline V lookup: CDR1 SGHVS, CDR2 FNYEAQ. This CDR3 is built from 15 residues. The J segment lost 6 bases and the V segment lost 5 bases, leaving 13 bases of the junction unmatched. The CDR3 reads CASSRVTGAGGEQYF. The CDR3 DNA sequence: TGTGCCAGCAGCCGGGTGACCGGGGCAGGGGGCGAGCAGTACTTC.

The chain recombines TRBV30 with TRBJ1-4; the match to TRBD1 covers 9 bases. V was clipped by 1 base and J by 7 bases; unmatched bases: 10. CDR1 is GTSNPN, CDR2 SVGIG, per germline (reference sequence). The CDR3 has 16 residues. The CDR3 protein is CAWSAETGGVIEKLFF. For the CDR3, the DNA is TGTGCCTGGAGTGCAGAGACAGGGGGAGTGATTGAAAAACTGTTTTTT. The full variable domain, completed using reference TRBV30 and TRBJ1-4, is SQTIHQWPATLVQPVGSPLSLECTVEGTSNPNLYWYRQAAGRGLQLLFYSVGIGQISSEVPQNLSASRPQDRQFILSSKKLLLSDSGFYLCAWSAETGGVIEKLFFGSGTQLSVL.

The genes are TRBV20-1 and TRBJ1-1; D is undetermined. CDR1 is DFQATT and CDR2 is SNEGSKA in the germline V gene (reference sequence). This CDR3 region has 12 residues. V shed 3 bases and J shed 11 bases, with 16 bases lying between them. The CDR3 protein is CSASQEGRKAFF. DNA of the CDR3: TGCAGTGCTAGTCAGGAGGGAAGGAAGGCTTTCTTT.

The chain uses TRBV5-1 and TRBJ2-5, with D tentatively TRBD2 (6 bases). The CDR3 totals 16 residues. With 8 bases removed from V and 3 bases from J, the gap between germline ends came to 23 bases. Germline CDR1 is SGHRS and CDR2 is YFSETQ. The CDR3 DNA reads as TGCGCCAGAGACCGCCCGGGCGGGGAGGAGGAAGAGACCCAGTACTTC. Protein product: CARDRPGGEEEETQYF.

V gene TRBV2 combines with J gene TRBJ2-5; TRBD2 matches at 7 bases. CDR1 SNHLY and CDR2 FYNNEI come from the germline V gene. The CDR3 is 16 amino acids. V lost 7 bases and J lost 3; bases outside the gene matches: 14. The CDR3 DNA sequence: TGTGCCAGCACGGCTAGCGGAAGACGAGTGAAAGAGACCCAGTACTTC. Amino acids: CASTASGRRVKETQYF.

This rearrangement joins TRBV9 to TRBJ2-3; the D gene is possibly TRBD2 (5 bases). The CDR3 is made up of 16 amino acids. Germline values: CDR1 SGDLS, CDR2 YYNGEE. The germline V and J ends were trimmed by 2 bases and 0 bases, with 13 bases remaining between them. The CDR3: CASSVSDLSSTDTQYF. The DNA for the CDR3 is TGTGCCAGCAGCGTTTCGGACTTATCTAGCACAGATACGCAGTATTTT.